The entry below describes one T cell receptor (beta chain). Its antigen is not known. The sample is drawn from a study of cytomegalovirus exposure and HLA in healthy donors. The study ran its PCR with 60 Vbeta and 13 Jbeta primers. Assay: immunoSEQ multiplex PCR; the TCRdb copy retains only in-frame clones and omits some. With around 130,000 clones in the sample, the ten largest clones hold approximately 1.9%. The V segment lost 4 bases and the J segment 3 bases; nucleotides outside the gene matches: 1. Looked up from germline, CDR1 is MNHNS and CDR2 is SASEGT. This CDR3 has 13 residues. Study conclusions and caveats: Analyses of presence/absence relied on an assumption of roughly uniform sequencing depth across donors.

V and J are TRBV6-1 and TRBJ2-7; 9 bases are a match to TRBD1. The clonotype originates from a woman in her fifties or sixties in good health and CMV-seronegative. Source material: PBMCs. CDR3 region: CASSGTGVYEQYF. The CDR3 DNA is TGTGCCAGCAGTGGGACAGGGGTCTACGAGCAGTACTTC.